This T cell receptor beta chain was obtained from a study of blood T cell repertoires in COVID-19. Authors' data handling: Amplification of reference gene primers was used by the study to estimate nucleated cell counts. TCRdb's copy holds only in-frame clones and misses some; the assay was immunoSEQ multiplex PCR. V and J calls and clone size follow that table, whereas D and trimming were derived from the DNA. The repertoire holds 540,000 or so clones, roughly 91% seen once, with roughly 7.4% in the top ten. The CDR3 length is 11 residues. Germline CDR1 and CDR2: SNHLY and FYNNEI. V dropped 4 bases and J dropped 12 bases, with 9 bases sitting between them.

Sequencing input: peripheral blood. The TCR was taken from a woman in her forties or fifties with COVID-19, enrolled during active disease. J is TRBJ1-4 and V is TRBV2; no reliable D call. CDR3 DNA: TGTGCCAGCAGTGGGGCGATTGAACTGTTTTTT. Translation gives CASSGAIELFF.